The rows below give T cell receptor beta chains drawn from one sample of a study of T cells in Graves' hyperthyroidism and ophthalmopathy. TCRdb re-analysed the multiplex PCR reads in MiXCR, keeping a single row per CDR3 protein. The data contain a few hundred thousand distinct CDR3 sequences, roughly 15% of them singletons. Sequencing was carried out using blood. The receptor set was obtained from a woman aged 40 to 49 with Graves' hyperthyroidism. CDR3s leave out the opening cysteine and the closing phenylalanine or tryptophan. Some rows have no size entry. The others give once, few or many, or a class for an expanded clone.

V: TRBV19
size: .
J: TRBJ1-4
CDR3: ASSIRATNEKLF

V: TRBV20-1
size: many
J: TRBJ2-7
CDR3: SARTGDEQY

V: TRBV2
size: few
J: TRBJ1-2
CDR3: ASRLPLVGYGYT

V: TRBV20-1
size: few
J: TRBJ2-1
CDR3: SAPDAREGQGEQF

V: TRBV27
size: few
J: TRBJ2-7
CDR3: ASSMREPLSEQY

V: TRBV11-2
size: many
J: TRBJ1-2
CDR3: ASSSRQGVGYGYT

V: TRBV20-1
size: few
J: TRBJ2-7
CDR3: SARNLRSGSPEGEQY

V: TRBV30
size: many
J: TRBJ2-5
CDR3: AWTTGPLQY

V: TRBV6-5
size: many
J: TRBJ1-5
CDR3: ASSYDRAVNSNQPQH

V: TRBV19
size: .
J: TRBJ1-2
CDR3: ASRPSDRDNYGYT

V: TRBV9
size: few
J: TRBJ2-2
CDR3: ASSVSIGGEGTGELF

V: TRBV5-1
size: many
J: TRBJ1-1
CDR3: ASSLVAGTEAF

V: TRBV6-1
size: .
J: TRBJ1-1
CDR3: ASPQPMNTEAF